The next 20 T cell receptor beta chains were all read from a single sample in a study of T cell changes during pregnancy in multiple sclerosis. Sequencing used immunoSEQ multiplex PCR; TCRdb keeps in-frame clones, though not all of them. The repertoire has roughly 41,000 clones, roughly 94% of them found once; the top ten carry 1.5% to 2%. Sequencing was performed on peripheral blood, taken in the third trimester of pregnancy. These receptors were collected from a female donor with multiple sclerosis, enrolled in a pregnancy study.

On this clone: At one of its ends the junction is not consistent with the germline gene, which may arise from a read error. The chain uses TRBV2 and TRBJ1-5, with 8 bases matching TRBD1. Germline CDR1 SNHLY, CDR2 FYNNEI. This CDR3 region has 15 residues. For the CDR3, the DNA is TGTGCCAGCAGTCAAAGTGACAGGGGCAATCAGCTCCAGCATTTT. Translated, it gives CASSQSDRGNQLQHF.

This rearrangement joins TRBV7-9 to TRBJ1-5; 7 bases agree with TRBD1. In germline, CDR1 is SEHNR, CDR2 FQNEAQ (reference sequence). The length of the CDR3 is 15 residues. The ends lost 1 base at V and 7 bases at J; junction bases unmatched: 7. DNA of the CDR3: TGTGCCAGCAGCTTAGGCGGAGGGGGCAGGCAGCCCCAGCATTTT. It yields the protein CASSLGGGGRQPQHF. The full variable domain, in which reference TRBV7-9 and TRBJ1-5 provide the parts outside the CDR3, is DTGVSQNPRHKITKRGQNVTFRCDPISEHNRLYWYRQTLGQGPEFLTYFQNEAQLEKSRLLSDRFSAERPKGSFSTLEIQRTEQGDSAMYLCASSLGGGGRQPQHFGDGTRLSIL.

V is TRBV7-9 and J is TRBJ1-1; TRBD1 is a possible D gene (5 bases). With 0 bases removed from V and 3 bases from J, the gap between germline ends came to 17 bases. Germline values: CDR1 SEHNR, CDR2 FQNEAQ (reference sequence). The CDR3 is 17 residues long. CDR3 DNA: TGTGCCAGCAGCTTAGCGGTCCTCGGGGGAGCGGACACTGAAGCTTTCTTT. Translating gives CASSLAVLGGADTEAFF.

This clone was seen only a few times. This chain connects TRBV14 to TRBJ1-1, with 8 bases that match TRBD1. V was clipped by 2 bases and J by 0 bases; unmatched bases: 8. Per the germline V gene, CDR1 is SGHDN and CDR2 is FVKESK. The CDR3 covers 17 residues. The DNA for the CDR3 is TGTGCCAGCAGCCAAAACCGACAGGGGAGAATGAACACTGAAGCTTTCTTT. Protein product: CASSQNRQGRMNTEAFF.

This sequence joins TRBV9 and TRBJ1-1; TRBD1 matches 7 bases. The V segment lost 1 base and the J segment 3 bases; nucleotides outside the gene matches: 9. The CDR3 length is 16 residues. CDR1 and CDR2 from the germline V gene are SGDLS and YYNGEE. The CDR3 region is CASSVTGQVGDTEAFF. In DNA, the CDR3 is TGTGCCAGCAGCGTAACTGGACAGGTGGGAGACACTGAAGCTTTCTTT.

This chain links TRBV5-5 with TRBJ2-1; TRBD1 matches at 9 bases. There are 14 residues in the CDR3. CDR1 and CDR2 (germline): SGHKS, YYEKEE (reference sequence). V was pared by 7 bases and J by 9 bases, with 11 bases of the junction left unmatched. The CDR3 spells CASDYRDRVGEQFF. CDR3 nucleotide sequence: TGTGCCAGCGATTACCGGGACAGGGTAGGTGAGCAGTTCTTC.

This rearrangement joins TRBV30 to TRBJ1-1; tentatively, D is TRBD1 (6 bases). The CDR3 is made up of 12 amino acids. With 1 base removed from V and 10 bases from J, the gap between germline ends came to 13 bases. Germline V gene lookup returns CDR1 GTSNPN and CDR2 SVGIG (reference sequence). CDR3 region: CAWSAGGGRAFF. In DNA form, the CDR3 reads TGTGCCTGGAGTGCGGGCGGGGGGCGAGCTTTCTTT.

This chain connects TRBV10-3 to TRBJ2-1; 7 positions match TRBD1. CDR3 length: 14 amino acids. Trimming at V came to 3 bases and at J to 7 bases, leaving 6 bases not matched to a gene. Germline lookup yields CDR1 ENHRY and CDR2 SYGVKD. The CDR3 sequence is CAISEDRDSNEQFF. DNA of the CDR3: TGTGCCATCAGTGAAGACCGGGACAGTAATGAGCAGTTCTTC.

The V call is TRBV5-5, the J call TRBJ1-4; D might be TRBD1 (6 bases). CDR3 length: 14 residues. V was shortened by 4 bases and J by 4 bases, with 11 bases between the two germline ends. The germline CDR1 and CDR2 sequences are SGHKS and YYEKEE (reference sequence). For the CDR3, the DNA is TGTGCCAGCAGCCCGACAGGACGTAATGAAAAACTGTTTTTT. Its protein product is CASSPTGRNEKLFF.

DNA for the CDR3: TGTGCCAGTAGTATATACGCAACACCGAACACTGAAGCTTTCTTT. Encoded protein: CASSIYATPNTEAFF. The chain carries TRBV19 and TRBJ1-1; D gene unclear. The V end lost 2 bases, the J end lost 1 base, and 11 bases lay between the germline ends. The CDR3 covers 15 residues. Germline assignment: CDR1 LNHDA and CDR2 SQIVND (reference sequence).

The V call is TRBV27, the J call TRBJ1-1, with 9 nucleotides matching TRBD1. This CDR3 has 18 amino acids. The germline CDR1 and CDR2 sequences are MNHEY and SMNVEV (reference sequence). V gave up 7 bases and J gave up 5 bases; unmatched junction bases: 20. The CDR3 region has the DNA TGTGCCAGCAAAAGTTATTTAAGGGCCGGGACAGGGAAGACTGAAGCTTTCTTT. This codes for CASKSYLRAGTGKTEAFF.

The chain employs TRBV7-2 and TRBJ2-3, with 12 bases fitting TRBD2. The V gene end was trimmed by 1 base and the J gene end by 6 bases; junction bases not matched to a gene: 8. Germline-derived CDR1 and CDR2 are SGHTA and FQGNSA. The CDR3 is 17 amino acids. The CDR3 DNA reads as TGTGCCAGCAGCTTAGAAGGCCTAGCGGGAGGGTATGATACGCAGTATTTT. Protein sequence: CASSLEGLAGGYDTQYF.

The chain is built from TRBV2 and TRBJ1-4; the D is unclear. CDR3 length: 11 residues. Germline lookup yields CDR1 SNHLY and CDR2 FYNNEI. V lost 0 bases and J 12 bases, leaving 5 bases between the germline ends. Here the CDR3 reads CASSEAGELFF. In DNA, the CDR3 is TGTGCCAGCAGTGAAGCGGGAGAACTGTTTTTT.

As concerns this clone: At one end, the junction sequence differs from germline, possibly due to a read error. The CDR3 region is CAGSVAGYEQYF. As DNA, the CDR3 is TGTGCCGGCAGCGTAGCCGGTTACGAGCAGTACTTC. The J gene is TRBJ2-7, the V gene TRBV9; D uncertain. The CDR3 is made up of 12 amino acids. The germline V gene encodes CDR1 SGDLS and CDR2 YYNGEE.

The chain is built from TRBV15 and TRBJ2-7, with no clear D. V was pared by 2 bases and J by 2 bases, with 7 bases between. CDR3 length equals 13 residues. Germline CDR1 is LNHNV and CDR2 is YYDKDF (reference sequence). CDR3 residues: CATSRLETYEQYF. The CDR3 bases are TGTGCCACCAGCAGACTGGAGACCTACGAGCAGTACTTC. Drawing the rest from reference TRBV15 and TRBJ2-7, the complete variable domain is DAMVIQNPRYQVTQFGKPVTLSCSQTLNHNVMYWYQQKSSQAPKLLFHYYDKDFNNEADTPDNFQSRRPNTSFCFLDIRSPGLGDTAMYLCATSRLETYEQYFGPGTRLTVT.

V is TRBV11-1 and J is TRBJ1-4; 7 positions match TRBD1. The CDR3 runs to 14 residues. The V gene end was trimmed by 5 bases and the J gene end by 8 bases; junction bases not matched to a gene: 8. Germline V gives CDR1 SGHAT, CDR2 FQDESV (reference sequence). CDR3 nucleotide sequence: TGTGCCAGCAGCCCGAGACAGGGAACGGAAAAACTGTTTTTT. This encodes CASSPRQGTEKLFF.

The chain couples TRBV27 to TRBJ2-1; 12 nucleotides agree with TRBD2. The length of the CDR3 is 16 residues. V trimming: 5 bases; J trimming: 5 bases; junction bases outside the gene matches: 7. Per the germline V gene, CDR1 is MNHEY and CDR2 is SMNVEV (reference sequence). The CDR3 region has the DNA TGTGCCAGCAGTCCCAGGACTAGCGGGGTTAACAATGAGCAGTTCTTC. The encoded protein is CASSPRTSGVNNEQFF.

The rearrangement joins TRBV5-4 to TRBJ1-4; a possible D gene is TRBD1 (6 bases). Trimming left V 4 bases short and J 5 bases short, with 12 bases between. CDR1 is SGHNT and CDR2 is YYREEE in the germline V gene (reference sequence). The CDR3 covers 14 residues. The CDR3 protein is CASSLDSRNEKLFF. The CDR3 nucleotides are TGTGCCAGCAGCCTGGACAGTCGGAATGAAAAACTGTTTTTT. Combining the CDR3 with reference TRBV5-4 and TRBJ1-4 gives the whole variable domain ETGVTQSPTHLIKTRGQQVTLRCSSQSGHNTVSWYQQALGQGPQFIFQYYREEENGRGNFPPRFSGLQFPNYSSELNVNALELDDSALYLCASSLDSRNEKLFFGSGTQLSVL.

The chain joins TRBV7-9 to TRBJ2-5; the D is unclear. The end of the DNA is better explained by TRBJ2-7, so the J call may be wrong. This CDR3 spans 15 amino acids. Per germline, CDR1 SEHNR and CDR2 FQNEAQ (reference sequence). The CDR3 DNA is TGTGCCAGCAGCTCCGCCCACAGTGGTTCCTACGAGCAGTACTTC. Translation: CASSSAHSGSYEQYF.

The gene calls are TRBV19 and TRBJ1-2; D is perhaps TRBD1 (6 bases). V shed 7 bases and J shed 1 base, with 13 bases lying between them. The germline V gene has CDR1 LNHDA and CDR2 SQIVND (reference sequence). The CDR3 has 14 residues. CDR3 loop: CASTTGSFNYGYTF. CDR3 nucleotide sequence: TGTGCCAGTACTACAGGGTCATTTAACTATGGCTACACCTTC.